This paragraph covers one T cell receptor beta chain sequence. The data were obtained in a study of early T cells in non-severe SARS-CoV-2 infection. TCRdb used MiXCR to reprocess the 5' RACE reads, holding one entry per CDR3 protein. The sample includes tens of thousands of distinct CDR3 sequences, more than 13% of them seen just once. CDR1 and CDR2 from the germline V gene are MGHRA and YSYEKL. The CDR3 is made up of 14 amino acids. V was trimmed by 0 bases and J by 5 bases, leaving 11 bases between them. The chain recombines TRBV4-1 with TRBJ2-7, with D unresolved. Source material: whole blood. The sequence derives from an adult who was a healthcare worker with PCR-confirmed SARS-CoV-2 infection or an uninfected control (not recorded which). The CDR3 DNA is TGCGCCAGCAGCCAAGAAGTCCGGGCACACGAGCAGTACTTC. Translating gives CASSQEVRAHEQYF.